These 22 T cell receptor beta chains originate from one sample sequenced in a study of CD8 T cells in ankylosing spondylitis. TCRdb re-called the 5' RACE reads through MiXCR, storing one row per CDR3 protein. The sample comprises roughly 150,000 distinct CDR3 sequences, 30% to 40% of which are singletons, and 6% rests with the top ten. The specimen sequenced was synovial fluid, either unsorted or a sorted T cell fraction (not recorded which). The source is a male donor with ankylosing spondylitis.

This chain joins TRBV9 and TRBJ2-4, with D possibly being TRBD2 (7 bases). Germline V CDR1 and CDR2: SGDLS, YYNGEE. Trimming pared 2 bases from V and 1 base from J, leaving 13 bases between. The CDR3 sequence is 16 residues long. The CDR3 bases are TGTGCCAGCAGCGTCGCTGGGGGGGGCGCCAAAAACATTCAGTACTTC. Protein sequence: CASSVAGGGAKNIQYF.

This clonotype was found many times. One end of the junction does not line up with germline, which may come from a read error. CDR3 region: CASSLAGTGGTEAFF. CDR3 bases: TGTGCCAGCAGCTTAGCTGGGACAGGAGGAACTGAAGCTTTCTTT. V is TRBV5-1 and J is TRBJ1-1; 8 bases agree with TRBD1. CDR1 is SGHRS, CDR2 YFSETQ, per germline. The CDR3 runs to 15 residues.

V usage is TRBV11-2 and J usage is TRBJ2-5; 7 nucleotides match TRBD2. CDR1 and CDR2 (germline): SGHAT, FQNNGV. The V gene end was trimmed by 5 bases and the J gene end by 3 bases; junction bases not matched to a gene: 9. The CDR3 totals 15 residues. Here the CDR3 reads CASSTAGTTKETQYF. In DNA, the CDR3 is TGTGCCAGCAGCACTGCCGGGACTACGAAAGAGACCCAGTACTTC.

This clonotype has just a few counts. The CDR3 spells CASSFSSRGETQYF. The CDR3 nucleotides are TGTGCCAGCAGTTTTTCCAGCCGGGGAGAGACCCAGTACTTC. The J gene is TRBJ2-5, the V gene TRBV28, with D tentatively TRBD2 (5 bases). Germline V CDR1 and CDR2: MDHEN, SYDVKM. Trimming took off 3 bases at V and 4 bases at J, with 12 bases between the two ends. The CDR3 length is 14 residues.

The rearrangement joins TRBV4-2 to TRBJ2-2; D unclear. The CDR3 has 16 residues. Germline V CDR1 and CDR2: LGHNA, YNFKEQ. V was trimmed by 4 bases and J by 1 base, leaving 13 bases between them. The CDR3 coding sequence is TGTGCCAGCAGCCCATTTAAGACGGAGAACACCGGGGAGCTGTTTTTT. Its translation is CASSPFKTENTGELFF.

Comment on this clonotype: This may stem from a read error, because a much larger clone lies one nucleotide away. CDR3 coding DNA: TGTGCCAGCAGCGGGGGAAGACTAGCGGGAGGGTGGGGCACTCTTACGCAGTATTTT. Translating it yields CASSGGRLAGGWGTLTQYF. The chain is built from TRBV11-2 and TRBJ2-3; 14 bases match TRBD2. Trimming removed 5 bases from V and 8 bases from J; junction bases left unmatched: 18. Germline-derived CDR1 and CDR2 are SGHAT and FQNNGV. CDR3 length equals 19 residues.

This clonotype was seen only a few times. V and J are TRBV7-2 and TRBJ2-7, with D maybe TRBD2 (5 bases). This CDR3 spans 14 amino acids. Trimming took 4 bases from V and 6 from J, leaving 16 bases between them. Germline CDR1 is SGHTA and CDR2 is FQGNSA. The CDR3 is CASSSTHGLLEQYF. For the CDR3, the DNA is TGTGCCAGCAGCTCCACCCATGGACTCCTCGAGCAGTACTTC.

The J gene is TRBJ1-5, the V gene TRBV18; D unresolved. Per germline, CDR1 KGHSH and CDR2 LQKENI. There are 14 residues in the CDR3. Between the trimmed V and J ends, which lost 2 bases and 2 bases, there was a span of 7 bases. CDR3 coding DNA: TGTGCCAGCTCACCAGCTAGGGGCAATCAGCCCCAGCATTTT. This encodes CASSPARGNQPQHF.

CDR3 sequence: CASSFGHSSYEQYF. The DNA of the CDR3 is TGTGCCAGCAGTTTTGGGCACAGCTCCTACGAGCAGTACTTC. The chain employs TRBV12-3 or TRBV12-4 and TRBJ2-7; the D is unclear. The length of the CDR3 is 14 residues. Trimming stripped 3 bases from V and 0 bases from J, with 9 bases between.

This clonotype has ten or more counts. This chain joins TRBV4-2 and TRBJ2-7, with D tentatively TRBD1 (5 bases). Trimming left V 2 bases short and J 4 bases short, with 21 bases between. Looked up from germline, CDR1 is LGHNA and CDR2 is YNFKEQ. CDR3 size: 17 residues. DNA of the CDR3: TGTGCCAGCAGCCAACAGGACAAGGATCCCCCTGCATACGAGCAGTACTTC. It translates to CASSQQDKDPPAYEQYF.

The table lists this clonotype with a few counts. The chain links TRBV11-2 to TRBJ2-7, with TRBD1 as a possible D gene (5 bases). This CDR3 region has 15 residues. Deletions cut 0 bases from V and 5 bases from J, with 14 bases between. The germline gives CDR1 SGHAT, CDR2 FQNNGV. CDR3 sequence: CASSLDLGPGHEQYF. Written as DNA, the CDR3 is TGTGCCAGCAGCTTAGATCTAGGGCCAGGGCACGAGCAGTACTTC.

The V call is TRBV5-1, the J call TRBJ2-3; 7 bases match TRBD2. The V gene's germline CDR1 is SGHRS and CDR2 YFSETQ. The junction had 6 bases not matched to a gene; V was cut back by 4 bases and J by 7 bases. The CDR3 runs to 13 residues. CDR3 region: CASSGGTTNTQYF. CDR3 coding DNA: TGCGCCAGCAGCGGGGGGACTACAAATACGCAGTATTTT.

This clonotype came up many times. The chain is built from TRBV5-1 and TRBJ2-7; D is possibly TRBD1 (6 bases). The CDR3 contains 14 residues. V was pared by 0 bases and J by 2 bases, with 9 bases between. The germline V gene encodes CDR1 SGHRS and CDR2 YFSETQ. The CDR3 DNA reads as TGCGCCAGCAGCTTGGAGGGGACAACCTACGAGCAGTACTTC. It is translated as CASSLEGTTYEQYF.

This clonotype was counted between two and nine times. The chain employs TRBV5-1 and TRBJ2-1; D call uncertain. CDR1 and CDR2 (germline): SGHRS, YFSETQ. Trimming cost V 4 bases and J 6 bases, with 14 bases left between them. CDR3 length: 14 residues. In nucleotides, the CDR3 is TGCGCCAGCAGCACCTTCCCGAAGGGCAATGAGCAGTTCTTC. Its translation: CASSTFPKGNEQFF.

The rearrangement joins TRBV6-1 to TRBJ1-1; TRBD1 is a possible D gene (6 bases). The germline gives CDR1 MNHNS, CDR2 SASEGT. V was cut by 6 bases and J by 3 bases, with 14 bases left in between. CDR3 length equals 14 residues. The CDR3 DNA is TGTGCCAGCAGCCACGCGTACAGGGACACTGAAGCTTTCTTT. Residues: CASSHAYRDTEAFF.

In DNA, the CDR3 is TGTGCCAGCAGCTCCCGTCTGATAGCGGGGGGGCGGGGCACAGATACGCAGTATTTT. It is translated as CASSSRLIAGGRGTDTQYF. The chain recombines TRBV7-8 with TRBJ2-3; 11 bases agree with TRBD2. J was trimmed by 1 base and V by 4 bases; bases with no gene match: 13. Germline V gene lookup returns CDR1 SGHVS and CDR2 FQNEAQ. The CDR3 spans 19 residues.

This clonotype was observed at least ten times. One junction end disagrees with the germline gene, perhaps due to a read error. The chain links TRBV27 to TRBJ1-5; D not certain. CDR3 length: 14 residues. The germline V gene has CDR1 MNHEY and CDR2 SMNVEV (reference sequence). The CDR3 reads CASSLRGSTQPQHF. For the CDR3, the DNA is TGTGCCAGCAGTTTACGGGGAAGCACTCAGCCCCAGCATTTT.

In its sample, this clonotype was seen many times. The chain joins TRBV4-1 to TRBJ2-5; 7 bases match TRBD2. Germline values: CDR1 MGHRA, CDR2 YSYEKL. V was clipped by 4 bases and J by 2 bases; unmatched bases: 7. The CDR3 is 15 amino acids. The CDR3 sequence: CASSPRLAPQETQYF. The CDR3, as DNA: TGCGCCAGCAGCCCAAGACTAGCCCCTCAAGAGACCCAGTACTTC.

This clonotype was seen more than once but under ten times. The rearrangement links TRBV28 to TRBJ2-3; D is perhaps TRBD1 (5 bases). V was shortened by 4 bases and J by 2 bases, with 13 bases between the two germline ends. The CDR3 consists of 15 residues. Germline CDR1 and CDR2: MDHEN and SYDVKM. DNA for the CDR3: TGTGCCAGCAGTTCTCACGATGGGGCCACAGATACGCAGTATTTT. Its protein product is CASSSHDGATDTQYF.

The rearrangement links TRBV5-1 to TRBJ2-2; weak D call: TRBD2 (5 bases). CDR3 length: 14 amino acids. Per the germline V gene, CDR1 is SGHRS and CDR2 is YFSETQ. With 6 bases removed from V and 1 base from J, the gap between germline ends came to 10 bases. CDR3 DNA: TGCGCCAGCAATCCGGGGAAGAACACCGGGGAGCTGTTTTTT. Amino acid sequence: CASNPGKNTGELFF.

On this clonotype itself: The DNA is left out, because the CDR3 cannot be placed on it with certainty; the CDR3 is given as TCRdb lists it. This chain joins TRBV21-1 and TRBJ2-2. TRBV21-1 is described as a pseudogene. The CDR3 spans 15 residues, counting both ends. The CDR3 protein is CASSKGNKSPGSCFF.

V usage is TRBV6-1 and J usage is TRBJ1-4; D is perhaps TRBD1 (6 bases). Germline V gene sequence: CDR1 MNHNS, CDR2 SASEGT. V was trimmed by 8 bases and J by 7 bases, leaving 17 bases between them. The CDR3 extends over 14 amino acids. This CDR3 reads CASGTQGRGEKLFF. In nucleotides, the CDR3 is TGTGCCAGCGGTACCCAGGGGAGGGGTGAAAAACTGTTTTTT.